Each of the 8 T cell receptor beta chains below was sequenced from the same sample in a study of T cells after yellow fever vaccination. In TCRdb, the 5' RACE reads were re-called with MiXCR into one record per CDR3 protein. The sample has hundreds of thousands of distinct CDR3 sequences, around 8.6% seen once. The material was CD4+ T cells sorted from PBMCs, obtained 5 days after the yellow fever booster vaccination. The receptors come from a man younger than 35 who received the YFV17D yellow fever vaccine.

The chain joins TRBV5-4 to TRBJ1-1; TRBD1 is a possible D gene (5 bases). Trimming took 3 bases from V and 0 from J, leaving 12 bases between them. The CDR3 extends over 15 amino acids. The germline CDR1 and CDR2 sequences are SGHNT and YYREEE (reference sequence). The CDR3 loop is CASSSPDNLNTEAFF. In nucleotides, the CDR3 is TGTGCCAGCAGCTCCCCGGACAACTTGAACACTGAAGCTTTCTTT.

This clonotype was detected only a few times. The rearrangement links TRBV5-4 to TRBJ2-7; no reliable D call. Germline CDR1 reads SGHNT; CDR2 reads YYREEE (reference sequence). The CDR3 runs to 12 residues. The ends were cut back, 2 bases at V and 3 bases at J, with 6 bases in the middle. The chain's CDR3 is CASSLPGYEQYF. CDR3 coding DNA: TGTGCCAGCAGCTTACCCGGCTACGAGCAGTACTTC.

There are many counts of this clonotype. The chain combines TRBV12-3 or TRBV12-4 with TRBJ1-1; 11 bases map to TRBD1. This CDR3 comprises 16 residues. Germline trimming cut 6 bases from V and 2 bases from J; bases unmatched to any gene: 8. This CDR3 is CASSRWTGGENTEAFF. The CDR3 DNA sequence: TGTGCCAGCAGCCGATGGACAGGGGGCGAAAACACTGAAGCTTTCTTT.

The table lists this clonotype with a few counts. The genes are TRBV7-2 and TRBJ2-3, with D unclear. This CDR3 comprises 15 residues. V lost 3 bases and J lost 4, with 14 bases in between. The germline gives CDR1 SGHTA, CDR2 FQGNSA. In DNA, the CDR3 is TGTGCCAGCAGCTTTCCGGCCCAATCCCCAGATACGCAGTATTTT. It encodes CASSFPAQSPDTQYF.

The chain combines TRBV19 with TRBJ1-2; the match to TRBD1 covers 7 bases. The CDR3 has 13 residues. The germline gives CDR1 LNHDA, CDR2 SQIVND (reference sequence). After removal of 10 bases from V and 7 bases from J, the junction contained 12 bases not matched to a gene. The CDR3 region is CATYGQDQAGYTF. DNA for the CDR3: TGTGCCACCTACGGACAGGACCAAGCTGGCTACACCTTC.

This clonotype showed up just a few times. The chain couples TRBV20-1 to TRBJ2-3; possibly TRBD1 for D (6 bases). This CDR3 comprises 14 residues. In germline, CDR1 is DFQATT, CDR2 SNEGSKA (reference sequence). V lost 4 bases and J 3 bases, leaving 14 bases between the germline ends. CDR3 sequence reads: CSATHRVGTDTQYF. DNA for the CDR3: TGCAGTGCTACCCACAGGGTCGGAACAGATACGCAGTATTTT.

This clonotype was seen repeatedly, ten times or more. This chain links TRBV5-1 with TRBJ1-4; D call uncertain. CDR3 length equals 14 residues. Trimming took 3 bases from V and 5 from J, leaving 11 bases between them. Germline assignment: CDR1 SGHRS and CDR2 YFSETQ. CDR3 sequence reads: CASSYQGGNEKLFF. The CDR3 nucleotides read TGCGCCAGCAGCTACCAAGGAGGGAATGAAAAACTGTTTTTT.

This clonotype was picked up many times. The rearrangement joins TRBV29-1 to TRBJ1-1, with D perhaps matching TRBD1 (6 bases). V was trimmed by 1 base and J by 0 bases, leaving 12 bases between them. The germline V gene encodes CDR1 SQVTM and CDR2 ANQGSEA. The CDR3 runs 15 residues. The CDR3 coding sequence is TGCAGCGTTGAAGGGGACATTAGGATGAACACTGAAGCTTTCTTT. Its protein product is CSVEGDIRMNTEAFF. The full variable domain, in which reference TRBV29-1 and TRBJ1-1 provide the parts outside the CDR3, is SAVISQKPSRDICQRGTSLTIQCQVDSQVTMMFWYRQQPGQSLTLIATANQGSEATYESGFVIDKFPISRPNLTFSTLTVSNMSPEDSSIYLCSVEGDIRMNTEAFFGQGTRLTVV.